The 25 T cell receptor beta chains below come from one sample, sequenced in a study of response to subunit inactivated influenza vaccine. TCRdb reprocessed the RT-PCR reads with MiXCR, giving one entry per CDR3 protein. The table records about 780,000 distinct CDR3 sequences, about a fifth of them present only once. Sample: PBMCs from blood, taken 5 days after vaccination. The receptors were gathered from a man aged 45-65 years who received an inactivated influenza vaccine.

In its sample, this clonotype was seen a few times. The V and J genes are TRBV29-1 and TRBJ1-2; possible D gene TRBD1, 6 bases. The germline V gene has CDR1 SQVTM and CDR2 ANQGSEA. V lost 6 bases, J lost 4 bases, and 15 bases lay in between. The CDR3 has 13 residues. The CDR3 DNA reads TGCAGCGTCGACGGACAGAGCGGCTATGGCTACACCTTC. This sequence encodes CSVDGQSGYGYTF.

The chain uses TRBV4-3 and TRBJ2-3, with D maybe TRBD2 (6 bases). The CDR3 spans 15 residues. Germline loops: CDR1 LGHNA, CDR2 YSLEER. The V end lost 0 bases, the J end lost 6 bases, and 13 bases lay between the germline ends. The CDR3 loop reads CASSQDGGSFDTQYF. The CDR3 coding sequence is TGCGCCAGCAGCCAAGATGGAGGGAGCTTCGATACGCAGTATTTT.

The V call is TRBV20-1, the J call TRBJ1-1; the match to TRBD1 covers 8 bases. The CDR3 length is 14 residues. Germline V gene data show CDR1 as DFQATT and CDR2 as SNEGSKA (reference sequence). J gave up 2 bases and V 1 base, and 3 bases lay outside the gene matches. The CDR3 region has the DNA TGCAGTGCTAGAGCAGGGGGCTACAACACTGAAGCTTTCTTT. It yields the protein CSARAGGYNTEAFF.

This clonotype has at least ten counts. This chain joins TRBV7-9 and TRBJ2-5; 9 nucleotides agree with TRBD1. V was clipped by 0 bases and J by 2 bases; unmatched bases: 1. Germline loops: CDR1 SEHNR, CDR2 FQNEAQ (reference sequence). The CDR3 has 15 residues. This CDR3 reads CASSLAGTGQETQYF. Written as DNA, the CDR3 is TGTGCCAGCAGCTTAGCCGGGACAGGGCAAGAGACCCAGTACTTC.

The chain has TRBV6-4 and TRBJ2-1, with TRBD2 identical over 12 bases. The CDR3 covers 16 residues. The V segment lost 4 bases and the J segment 4 bases; nucleotides outside the gene matches: 5. The V gene's germline CDR1 is MRHNA and CDR2 SNTAGT. CDR3 sequence reads: CASSARLAGAYNEQFF. The CDR3 DNA follows: TGTGCCAGCAGTGCCAGACTAGCGGGGGCGTACAATGAGCAGTTCTTC.

There are a few counts of this clonotype. The chain uses TRBV20-1 and TRBJ1-1, with a weak D call TRBD1 (6 bases). CDR3 size: 17 residues. Trimming stripped 5 bases from V and 1 base from J, with 23 bases between. Per the germline V gene, CDR1 is DFQATT and CDR2 is SNEGSKA (reference sequence). CDR3 in amino acids: CSARRLFTGLENTEAFF. For the CDR3, the DNA is TGCAGTGCTCGACGGCTTTTTACAGGGTTGGAGAACACTGAAGCTTTCTTT.

This clonotype was seen at least ten times. The chain joins TRBV4-3 to TRBJ1-1; D is unresolved. The V end was cut by 1 base, the J end by 5 bases, with 11 bases between. Germline-derived CDR1 and CDR2 are LGHNA and YSLEER. The CDR3 is made up of 14 amino acids. CDR3 sequence (DNA): TGCGCCAGCAGCCAAGTTGGTATCGGTACTGAAGCTTTCTTT. This gives the protein CASSQVGIGTEAFF.

The sample holds a few counts of this clonotype. The rearrangement links TRBV7-2 to TRBJ2-1; 7 positions agree with TRBD2. V gave up 5 bases and J gave up 1 base; unmatched junction bases: 8. The V gene's germline CDR1 is SGHTA and CDR2 FQGNSA. The CDR3 length is 16 residues. CDR3 nucleotide sequence: TGTGCCAGCAGCCTTTGGGGGGGAAATTCCTACAATGAGCAGTTCTTC. It specifies CASSLWGGNSYNEQFF.

This clonotype has just a few counts. The V and J genes are TRBV18 and TRBJ2-4, with D unclear. Trimming pared 2 bases from V and 6 bases from J, leaving 5 bases between. This CDR3 is built from 12 residues. Germline lookup yields CDR1 KGHSH and CDR2 LQKENI. CDR3 sequence reads: CASSPGPNIQYF. DNA of the CDR3: TGTGCCAGCTCACCAGGACCAAACATTCAGTACTTC.

The J gene is TRBJ2-1, the V gene TRBV6-2 or TRBV6-3; D unresolved. The CDR3 covers 13 residues. The germline V and J ends were trimmed by 0 bases and 6 bases, with 6 bases remaining between them. Per germline, CDR1 MNHEY and CDR2 SVGEGT. The CDR3 DNA reads TGTGCCAGCAGTTACTCACCTGGCAATGAGCAGTTCTTC. As protein: CASSYSPGNEQFF.

This clonotype was detected only a few times. The chain has TRBV4-1 and TRBJ2-3, with a tentative D call TRBD2 (5 bases). This CDR3 is built from 17 residues. Trimming shortened V by 5 bases and J by 0 bases, and 18 bases separated the two germline ends. The germline V gene has CDR1 MGHRA and CDR2 YSYEKL. CDR3 DNA: TGCGCCAGCAGCTTCCGTATGAGGGTAACTAGCACAGATACGCAGTATTTT. This codes for CASSFRMRVTSTDTQYF.

The chain joins TRBV18 to TRBJ2-1; TRBD2 aligns across 11 bases. With V trimmed by 5 bases and J by 9 bases, 6 bases remained unmatched. The CDR3 is 14 residues long. Germline CDR1 reads KGHSH; CDR2 reads LQKENI. The CDR3 DNA sequence: TGTGCCAGCTCATCGGGACTAGCGGATACTGAGCAGTTCTTC. Amino acid sequence: CASSSGLADTEQFF.

V is TRBV12-3 or TRBV12-4 and J is TRBJ2-1; 10 bases fit TRBD2. J was trimmed by 12 bases and V by 7 bases; bases with no gene match: 9. This CDR3 is built from 13 residues. The CDR3 loop reads CASTGIVAGGQFF. CDR3 DNA sequence: TGTGCCAGCACAGGGATTGTAGCGGGGGGGCAGTTCTTC.

This clonotype was counted only a few times. The V gene is TRBV5-1, the J gene TRBJ2-7; TRBD2 matches 7 bases. CDR1 and CDR2 from the germline V gene are SGHRS and YFSETQ. The CDR3 sequence is 15 residues long. Trimming took 0 bases from V and 5 from J; bases not matched to a gene: 8. CDR3 in amino acids: CASSLVGGSKNEQYF. DNA of the CDR3: TGCGCCAGCAGCTTGGTCGGCGGGAGTAAGAACGAGCAGTACTTC.

This clonotype was counted between two and nine times. This sequence joins TRBV12-3 or TRBV12-4 and TRBJ1-1; 8 bases line up with TRBD1. CDR3 size: 16 residues. With 3 bases clipped from V and 2 bases from J, the junction kept 8 bases outside the gene matches. In DNA, the CDR3 is TGTGCCAGCAGTTTCCGCCTTGGACAGGGTAACACTGAAGCTTTCTTT. Amino acids: CASSFRLGQGNTEAFF.

The gene calls are TRBV4-3 and TRBJ2-2; TRBD2 might be the D (5 bases). Germline lookup yields CDR1 LGHNA and CDR2 YSLEER. The CDR3 runs 16 residues. The V end lost 0 bases, the J end lost 6 bases, and 14 bases lay between the germline ends. The CDR3 loop is CASSQDQYGDPGELFF. Written as DNA, the CDR3 is TGCGCCAGCAGCCAAGATCAATACGGGGATCCCGGGGAGCTGTTTTTT.

The sample holds a few counts of this clonotype. The chain is built from TRBV7-2 and TRBJ2-1, with D maybe TRBD1 (5 bases). Germline V CDR1 and CDR2: SGHTA, FQGNSA. CDR3 length: 13 amino acids. Trimming removed 4 bases at V and 6 bases at J, with 10 bases between. Here the CDR3 reads CASSSLQGNEQFF. The CDR3 DNA follows: TGTGCCAGCAGCTCCCTGCAGGGCAATGAGCAGTTCTTC.

This clonotype was counted only a few times. This chain connects TRBV6-4 to TRBJ2-1, with 10 bases matching TRBD1. Germline V gene data show CDR1 as MRHNA and CDR2 as SNTAGT. Trimming removed 3 bases from V and 4 bases from J; junction bases left unmatched: 3. The CDR3 runs to 15 residues. The CDR3 bases are TGTGCCAGCAGTGAGGGACAGGGGACTTACAATGAGCAGTTCTTC. Translation: CASSEGQGTYNEQFF.

This clonotype occurred many times. The chain recombines TRBV9 with TRBJ2-1; D may be TRBD2 (6 bases). The CDR3 covers 14 residues. Germline V CDR1 and CDR2: SGDLS, YYNGEE. V was trimmed by 0 bases and J by 8 bases, leaving 12 bases between them. This CDR3 reads CASSVALAEDEQFF. In nucleotides, the CDR3 is TGTGCCAGCAGCGTAGCACTAGCTGAGGATGAGCAGTTCTTC.

The chain employs TRBV18 and TRBJ2-5; D remains unclear. This CDR3 spans 14 amino acids. The germline gives CDR1 KGHSH, CDR2 LQKENI. V lost 4 bases and J lost 5, with 14 bases in between. CDR3 protein: CASSHGREQETQYF. The CDR3 DNA reads TGTGCCAGCTCACACGGCCGTGAACAGGAGACCCAGTACTTC.

The chain carries TRBV4-3 and TRBJ2-3, with a weak D call TRBD2 (6 bases). The length of the CDR3 is 16 residues. Germline assignment: CDR1 LGHNA and CDR2 YSLEER. The V and J ends lost 1 base and 4 bases respectively, with 15 bases between them. The chain's CDR3 is CASSQGQRRGPDTQYF. The CDR3 coding sequence is TGCGCCAGCAGCCAAGGCCAGCGGAGGGGACCAGATACGCAGTATTTT.

V gene TRBV28 combines with J gene TRBJ2-7; D is undetermined. The ends were cut back, 7 bases at V and 0 bases at J, with 13 bases in the middle. The germline V gene has CDR1 MDHEN and CDR2 SYDVKM. The CDR3 length is 14 residues. The CDR3 loop reads CASMGDFFSYEQYF. CDR3 nucleotides: TGTGCCAGCATGGGCGACTTCTTCTCCTACGAGCAGTACTTC.

This clonotype appeared a few times. DNA of the CDR3: TGCGCCAGCAGCATTCTACGACCCGGAAGCTCCTACAATGAGCAGTTCTTC. It translates to CASSILRPGSSYNEQFF. The V call is TRBV5-1, the J call TRBJ2-1; D gene unclear. V was shortened by 4 bases and J by 0 bases, with 17 bases between the two germline ends. The CDR3 totals 17 residues. CDR1 SGHRS and CDR2 YFSETQ come from the germline V gene.

This clonotype was seen a handful of times. CDR3 in DNA: TGTGCCAGCAGTTTTTCGACCTCCTCCTACAATGAGCAGTTCTTC. This encodes CASSFSTSSYNEQFF. V usage is TRBV27 and J usage is TRBJ2-1; D uncertain. V shed 3 bases and J shed 0 bases, with 9 bases lying between them. The CDR3 has 15 amino acids. CDR1 MNHEY and CDR2 SMNVEV come from the germline V gene (reference sequence).

This clonotype was recorded a few times. The genes are TRBV12-3 or TRBV12-4 and TRBJ2-5; D is perhaps TRBD2 (6 bases). The length of the CDR3 is 16 residues. Deletions cut 0 bases from V and 5 bases from J, with 16 bases between. The CDR3 region has the DNA TGTGCCAGCAGTTTAGCTATATCGGGGGTTGGCGAGACCCAGTACTTC. Residues: CASSLAISGVGETQYF.